The sequence of this TCR beta chain was determined in a study of T cell repertoires in cytomegalovirus infection. MiXCR, run by TCRdb on the reads, gives a single entry per CDR3 protein. Counted here are around 710,000 distinct CDR3 sequences, under 35% occurring once; the ten biggest clones make up about an eighth. This clonotype was seen a handful of times. Its antigen is not known. Trimming shortened V by 5 bases and J by 1 base, and 13 bases separated the two germline ends. The CDR3 spans 15 residues. CDR1 MNHEY and CDR2 SMNVEV come from the germline V gene (reference sequence). This rearrangement joins TRBV27 to TRBJ2-3; either TRBD1 or TRBD2 may fit D (6 bases each). The specimen comprised cultured CD8+ T cells from PBMCs, sampled from culture after CMV antigen stimulation. The TCR originated in a human donor in good health (CMV status not recorded). Some clones in this sample may be carry-over from other donors' samples. The CDR3 nucleotides are TGTGCCAGCAGTGTCCGGGGGCGGGGCACAGATACGCAGTATTTT. Protein product: CASSVRGRGTDTQYF.